The rows below give T cell receptor beta chains drawn from one sample of a study of T-cell reconstitution after alpha-beta-depleted transplantation in children. Each CDR3 protein gets one entry after TCRdb re-called the PCR reads with MiXCR. The sample shows hundreds of thousands of distinct CDR3 sequences, 8.5% to 10% of them seen only once. The sequences come from PBMCs from the stem cell graft donor, collected from the stem cell graft. These receptor sequences come from a human donor who donated a stem cell graft to a child with acute lymphoblastic leukemia. The CDR3 runs from the conserved cysteine through the conserved F or W. The D gene is left open where the match is weak. Expanded clones get a size class; other rows say once, few or many, or leave the size out.

>TRBV27|NA|TRBD1|TRBJ2-7
TGTGCCAGCAGTCCGACAGGGCAGGGAAGAACCTACGAGCAGTACTTC
CASSPTGQGRTYEQYF
>TRBV6-1|NA|NA|TRBJ1-5
TGTGCCAGCAGTGAAGCTGGGGGATGGGAGCCCCAGCATTTT
CASSEAGGWEPQHF
>TRBV5-1|many|NA|TRBJ2-1
TGCGCCAGCAGCTTGAATTATGGAGAAAGCTACAATGAGCAGTTCTTC
CASSLNYGESYNEQFF
>TRBV4-1|many|TRBD1|TRBJ2-1
TGCGCCAGCAGCCACGGAATCCAGACAGGGCACAATGAGCAGTTCTTC
CASSHGIQTGHNEQFF
>TRBV6-1|few|TRBD1|TRBJ1-6
TGTGCCAGTCGGACAGGTGGCTACGGGCCCCTCCACTTT
CASRTGGYGPLHF
>TRBV18|many|NA|TRBJ1-1
TGTGCCAGCTTAACGACCCTATCTATGAACACTGAAGCTTTCTTT
CASLTTLSMNTEAFF
>TRBV28|many|NA|TRBJ1-6
TGTGCCAGCAGTTTAGGGAATCGTAATTCACCCCTCCACTTT
CASSLGNRNSPLHF
>TRBV4-1|NA|NA|TRBJ2-3
TGCGCCAGCAGCCAAGACGGATCAGCTAGCACAGATACGCAGTATTTT
CASSQDGSASTDTQYF
>TRBV12-3/TRBV12-4|many|TRBD1|TRBJ2-7
TGTGCCAGCAGGTCCGGGACAGGGGGCTACGAGCAGTACTTC
CASRSGTGGYEQYF
>TRBV15|NA|NA|TRBJ1-5
TGTGCCACCAGCAGAGTGGGGAAATATCAGCCCCAGCATTTT
CATSRVGKYQPQHF
>TRBV6-2/TRBV6-3|few|NA|TRBJ2-2
TGTGCCAGCAGTCCCCCACGGGGTGACGGGGAGCTGTTTTTT
CASSPPRGDGELFF
>TRBV12-5|NA|NA|TRBJ1-5
TGTGCTAGTGCCCTGTGGGGGGCAAATCAGCCCCAGCATTTT
CASALWGANQPQHF
>TRBV4-1|NA|NA|TRBJ1-1
TGCGCCAGCAGCCAAGGGCTCCTGAACACTGAAGCTTTCTTT
CASSQGLLNTEAFF
>TRBV2|many|NA|TRBJ2-7
TGTGCCAGCAGAGGGGGGACATTACCCTCCTACGAGCAGTACTTC
CASRGGTLPSYEQYF
>TRBV3-1|few|NA|TRBJ1-1
TGTGCCAGCAGCCAAGACGGGAGAAACACTGAAGCTTTCTTT
CASSQDGRNTEAFF
>TRBV21-1|many|NA|TRBJ2-3
TGTGCCAGCAGCAAAGGGCCCACTAGCACAGATACGCAGTATTTT
CASSKGPTSTDTQYF
>TRBV4-3|NA|TRBD1|TRBJ1-5
TGCGCCAGCAGCCAAGAGGGGACAGGGGATCAGCCCCAGCATTTT
CASSQEGTGDQPQHF
>TRBV20-1|NA|NA|TRBJ2-2
TGCAGTGCTAGACATTCGCGGGACACCGGGGAGCTGTTTTTT
CSARHSRDTGELFF
>TRBV6-1|many|NA|TRBJ1-3
TGTGCCAGCAGTCAAACAGACTCTGGAAACACCATATATTTT
CASSQTDSGNTIYF
>TRBV11-2|few|NA|TRBJ2-3
TGTGCCAGCAGCTTAGATTTCCAGAGCACAGATACGCAGTATTTT
CASSLDFQSTDTQYF
>TRBV5-1|NA|TRBD1|TRBJ2-1
TGCGCCAGCAGCCAGGGACAGACCTTTCTTAGCTCCTACAATGAGCAGTTCTTC
CASSQGQTFLSSYNEQFF
>TRBV10-3|few|NA|TRBJ2-3
TGTGCCATCAGTACAGGGTTAAGCACAGATACGCAGTATTTT
CAISTGLSTDTQYF
>TRBV27|many|TRBD1|TRBJ1-5
TGTGCCAGCAGTTTATCCGCCCCGACAGGGGGCAATCAGCCCCAGCATTTT
CASSLSAPTGGNQPQHF
>TRBV27|few|NA|TRBJ2-1
TGTGCCAGCAGGTCCTGGGTAGCCAACAATGAGCAGTTCTTC
CASRSWVANNEQFF
>TRBV6-5|many|NA|TRBJ2-5
TGTGCCACATGGGGGGGCCCGAAGACCCAGTACTTC
CATWGGPKTQYF
>TRBV3-1|NA|NA|TRBJ2-1
TGTGCCAGCAGCCAGGACTTTTATGGGCAGTTCTTC
CASSQDFYGQFF
>TRBV27|many|NA|TRBJ1-5
TGTGCCAGCAGTTTCTCAACAGGATATCAGCCCCAGCATTTT
CASSFSTGYQPQHF
>TRBV28|once|TRBD1|TRBJ1-5
TGTGCCAGCAGTTTAAGGCAGGGGGCACGGCAGCCCCAGCATTTT
CASSLRQGARQPQHF
>TRBV4-2|NA|NA|TRBJ2-7
TGTGCCAGGAGCCCTGGGCCGCCCTACGAGCAGTACTTC
CARSPGPPYEQYF
>TRBV5-1|many|NA|TRBJ2-5
TGCGCCAGCACCGAAGCACTAGGAGGTCAAGAGACCCAGTACTTC
CASTEALGGQETQYF
>TRBV5-1|few|TRBD1|TRBJ1-1
TGCGCCAGCAGTCAAGGGACAGGGGGCACTGAAGCTTTCTTT
CASSQGTGGTEAFF
>TRBV10-3|many|NA|TRBJ2-6
TGTGCCATCCTGAGCCCCTCTGGGGCCAACGTCCTGACTTTC
CAILSPSGANVLTF
>TRBV7-2|NA|NA|TRBJ1-4
TGTGCCAGCAGCCTCACCTCTCCGGGGGGAGAAAAACTGTTTTTT
CASSLTSPGGEKLFF
>TRBV29-1|few|NA|TRBJ1-2
TGCAGCGTTGAAATTGGGTCCTTCGGGGGCTACACCTTC
CSVEIGSFGGYTF
>TRBV27|NA|NA|TRBJ1-3
TGTGCCAGCAGTCCGCAGGACAGCTCTGGAAACACCATATATTTT
CASSPQDSSGNTIYF
>TRBV10-3|NA|NA|TRBJ1-1
TGTGCCATCCTTAGACTGAACACTGAAGCTTTCTTT
CAILRLNTEAFF
>TRBV29-1|NA|NA|TRBJ1-1
TGCAGCGTTGTGCTGTGGGCCACTGAAGCTTTCTTT
CSVVLWATEAFF